Sequencing of this T cell receptor beta chain was carried out in a study of shared clonotypes between healthy human individuals. Study-wide results and limits: Measured sharing among donors was expected to vary with sequencing depth. Rarefaction showed that sequencing of sorted subsets was incomplete (despite large depth).

Comments on this clone: Its antigen remains unidentified.

Naive CD8 cells, CD45RO-negative and positively selected for CCR7, excluded terminally differentiated effector memory CD45RA+ cells. Clones were sequenced by immunoSEQ multiplex PCR, and TCRdb holds only the in-frame ones, with some missing. Of 660,000 or so clones detected, around 96% appear once; the ten largest clones hold 0.11%. The V gene lost 0 bases and the J gene lost 4 bases, with 16 bases spanning the gap. CDR3 size: 17 residues. Germline V CDR1 and CDR2: MGHRA, YSYEKL. The chain has TRBV4-1 and TRBJ1-5; TRBD1 is a possible D gene (5 bases). The sequenced sample consisted of naive CD8+ T cells sorted from blood. This TCR was recovered from a woman between 25 and 40 years old in good health. The CDR3 loop is CASSQDFRQPTNQPQHF. The CDR3 nucleotides are TGCGCCAGCAGCCAAGATTTTCGACAGCCCACTAATCAGCCCCAGCATTTT.